These 9 T cell receptor beta chains were all obtained from the same sample, sequenced in a study of blood T cell repertoires in COVID-19. Produced via immunoSEQ multiplex PCR; TCRdb's table is partial and in-frame only. This table has 120,000 or so clones, about four fifths appearing once. Sample: peripheral blood. These receptors originate from a human donor in a cohort sampled during active COVID-19.

The V and J genes are TRBV6-5 and TRBJ1-2, with D uncertain. The germline gives CDR1 MNHEY, CDR2 SVGAGI. V lost 0 bases and J lost 2, with 13 bases in between. The CDR3 sequence is 16 residues long. DNA for the CDR3: TGTGCCAGCAGTTACTCACAGACCGATCACAACTATGGCTACACCTTC. This sequence encodes CASSYSQTDHNYGYTF.

The chain carries TRBV24-1 and TRBJ2-6, with a tentative D call TRBD2 (5 bases). Germline V gene sequence: CDR1 KGHDR, CDR2 SFDVKD. V dropped 10 bases and J dropped 5 bases, with 8 bases sitting between them. The CDR3 length is 12 residues. The CDR3 loop reads CATTGWANVLTF. CDR3 coding DNA: TGTGCCACGACGGGATGGGCCAACGTCCTGACTTTC.

The chain has TRBV3-1 (or the pseudogene TRBV3-2) and TRBJ1-2, with D unresolved. Trimming left V 1 base short and J 4 bases short, with 7 bases between. This CDR3 is 13 amino acids long. Germline CDR1 and CDR2: LGHDT and YNNKEL (reference sequence). The chain's CDR3 is CASSQVEAYGYTF. The CDR3 bases are TGTGCCAGCAGCCAAGTGGAGGCCTATGGCTACACCTTC.

The chain links TRBV2 to TRBJ1-2, with 8 nucleotides matching TRBD1. Germline V gene sequence: CDR1 SNHLY, CDR2 FYNNEI. The CDR3 is 15 residues long. The J segment lost 7 bases and the V segment lost 4 bases, leaving 11 bases of the junction unmatched. The CDR3 protein is CASSATQGAVAGYTF. The CDR3 nucleotides read TGTGCCAGCAGTGCCACCCAGGGGGCGGTAGCTGGCTACACCTTC.

Here the CDR3 reads CASSLALAGVDEQFF. CDR3 in DNA: TGTGCCAGCAGCTTAGCCCTGGCGGGGGTTGATGAGCAGTTCTTC. The chain links TRBV7-2 to TRBJ2-1, with TRBD2 identical over 7 bases. V dropped 0 bases and J dropped 8; count of bases not matched to a gene: 7. Germline V lookup: CDR1 SGHTA, CDR2 FQGNSA. This CDR3 is 15 amino acids long.

The rearrangement joins TRBV2 to TRBJ1-4, with TRBD1 identical over 8 bases. V lost 2 bases and J lost 8; bases outside the gene matches: 7. From germline, CDR1 is SNHLY and CDR2 FYNNEI. CDR3 length: 15 residues. CDR3 sequence (DNA): TGTGCCAGCAGTGAACAGGGGGCGCGGAACGAAAAACTGTTTTTT. It encodes CASSEQGARNEKLFF.

The rearrangement uses TRBV2 and TRBJ1-4, with D tentatively TRBD1 (5 bases). The CDR3 extends over 17 amino acids. The germline V and J ends were trimmed by 5 bases and 8 bases, with 24 bases remaining between them. The germline gives CDR1 SNHLY, CDR2 FYNNEI. The CDR3 is CASSQEGGRADLEKLFF. As DNA, the CDR3 is TGTGCCAGCAGTCAAGAGGGAGGCAGGGCGGACCTCGAAAAACTGTTTTTT.

J is TRBJ2-5 and V is TRBV5-1; TRBD2 might be the D (5 bases). With 0 bases removed from V and 5 bases from J, the gap between germline ends came to 11 bases. CDR3 length equals 14 residues. Germline V gene lookup returns CDR1 SGHRS and CDR2 YFSETQ. CDR3 region: CASSLVARAETQYF. CDR3 in DNA: TGCGCCAGCAGCTTGGTCGCGCGGGCGGAGACCCAGTACTTC.

This chain connects TRBV2 to TRBJ2-3; 9 bases line up with TRBD1. Per germline, CDR1 SNHLY and CDR2 FYNNEI. The CDR3 has 13 residues. The V and J ends lost 4 bases and 5 bases, in that order; junction bases with no gene match: 1. Written as DNA, the CDR3 is TGTGCCAGCAGTGGACAGGGGGTAGATACGCAGTATTTT. Protein sequence: CASSGQGVDTQYF. Together with reference TRBV2 and TRBJ2-3, the CDR3 gives the full variable domain: EPEVTQTPSHQVTQMGQEVILRCVPISNHLYFYWYRQILGQKVEFLVSFYNNEISEKSEIFDDQFSVERPDGSNFTLKIRSTKLEDSAMYFCASSGQGVDTQYFGPGTRLTVL.